This T cell receptor beta chain was retrieved from a study of blood T cell repertoires in COVID-19. Study context: The origin of the acute and convalescent COVID-19 samples was the United States, Italy and Spain. PBMCs, B-cell-depleted T cells, or T cells were the source of the cDNA or gDNA that made up the material.

This CDR3 has 15 amino acids. V was pared by 0 bases and J by 6 bases, with 5 bases of the junction left unmatched. Germline CDR1 and CDR2: SGHRS and YFSETQ. In the original workflow: Amplification from reference gene primers served as the basis for estimated nucleated cell counts. Profiled with immunoSEQ multiplex PCR; TCRdb holds only in-frame clones, not every one. For V, J and clone size, that table is used; D and trimming come from the DNA. Of some 120,000 clones in the sample, almost 85% are singletons; the top ten hold 9.5% to 15%. Sequences were obtained from peripheral blood. The V gene is TRBV5-1, the J gene TRBJ1-4, with 7 bases that match TRBD1. This receptor was identified in a woman in her 30s who had recovered from COVID-19. The CDR3 is CASSLDGQDYEKLFF. DNA of the CDR3: TGCGCCAGCAGCTTGGATGGACAGGACTATGAAAAACTGTTTTTT.